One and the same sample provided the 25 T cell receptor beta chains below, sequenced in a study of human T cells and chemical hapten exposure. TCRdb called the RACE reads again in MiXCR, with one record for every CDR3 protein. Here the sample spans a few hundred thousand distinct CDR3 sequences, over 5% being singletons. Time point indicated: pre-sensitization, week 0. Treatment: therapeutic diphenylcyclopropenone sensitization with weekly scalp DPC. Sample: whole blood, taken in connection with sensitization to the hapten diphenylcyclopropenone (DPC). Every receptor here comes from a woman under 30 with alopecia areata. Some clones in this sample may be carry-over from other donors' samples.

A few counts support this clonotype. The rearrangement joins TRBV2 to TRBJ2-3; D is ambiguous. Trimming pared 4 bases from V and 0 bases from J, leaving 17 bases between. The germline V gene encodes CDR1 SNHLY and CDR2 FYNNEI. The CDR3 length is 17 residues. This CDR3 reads CASSGAVVEPSTDTQYF. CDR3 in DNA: TGTGCCAGCAGTGGGGCAGTCGTAGAACCCAGCACAGATACGCAGTATTTT.

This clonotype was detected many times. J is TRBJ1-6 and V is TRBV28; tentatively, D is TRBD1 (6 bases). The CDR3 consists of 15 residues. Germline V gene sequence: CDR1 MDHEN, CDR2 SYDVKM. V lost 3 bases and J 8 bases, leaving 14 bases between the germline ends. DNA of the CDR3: TGTGCCAGCAGTTTGATGGGGGGCGTTGATTCACCCCTCCACTTT. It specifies CASSLMGGVDSPLHF.

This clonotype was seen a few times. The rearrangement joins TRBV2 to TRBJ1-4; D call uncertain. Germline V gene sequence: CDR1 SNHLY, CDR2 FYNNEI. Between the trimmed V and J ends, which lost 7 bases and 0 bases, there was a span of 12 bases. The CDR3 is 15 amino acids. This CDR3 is CASKDPSATNEKLFF. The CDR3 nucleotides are TGTGCCAGCAAGGACCCATCAGCAACTAATGAAAAACTGTTTTTT.

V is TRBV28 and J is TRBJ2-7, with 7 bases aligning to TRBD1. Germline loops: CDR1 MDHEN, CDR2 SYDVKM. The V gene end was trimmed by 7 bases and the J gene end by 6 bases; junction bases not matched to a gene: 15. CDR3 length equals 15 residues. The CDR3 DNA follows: TGTGCCAGCACTCTGGGGGCAGGGGGAGTAGGCGAGCAGTACTTC. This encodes CASTLGAGGVGEQYF.

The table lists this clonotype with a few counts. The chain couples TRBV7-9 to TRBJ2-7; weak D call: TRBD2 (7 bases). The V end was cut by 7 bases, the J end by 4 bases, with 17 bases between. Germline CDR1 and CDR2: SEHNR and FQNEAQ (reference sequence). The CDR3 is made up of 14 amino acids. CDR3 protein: CASTEGAGAYEQYF. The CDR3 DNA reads TGTGCCAGCACCGAAGGGGCGGGGGCGTACGAGCAGTACTTC.

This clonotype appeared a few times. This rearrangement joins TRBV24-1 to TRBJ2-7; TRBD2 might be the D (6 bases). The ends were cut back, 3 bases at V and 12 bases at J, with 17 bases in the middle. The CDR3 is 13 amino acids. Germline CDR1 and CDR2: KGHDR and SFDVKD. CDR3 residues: CATSDRAGLAWYF. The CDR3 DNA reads TGTGCCACCAGTGATCGAGCAGGGCTAGCGTGGTACTTC.

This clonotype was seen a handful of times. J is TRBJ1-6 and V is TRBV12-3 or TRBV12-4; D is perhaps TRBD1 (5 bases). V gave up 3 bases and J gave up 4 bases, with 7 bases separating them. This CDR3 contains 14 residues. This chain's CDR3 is CASSLWGYNSPLHF. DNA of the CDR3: TGTGCCAGCAGTTTGTGGGGGTATAATTCACCCCTCCACTTT.

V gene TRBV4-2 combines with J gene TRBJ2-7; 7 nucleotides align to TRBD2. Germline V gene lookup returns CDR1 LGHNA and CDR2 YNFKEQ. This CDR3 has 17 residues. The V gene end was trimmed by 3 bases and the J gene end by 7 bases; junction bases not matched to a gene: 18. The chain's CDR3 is CASSQRTGRAERIEQYF. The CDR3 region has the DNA TGTGCCAGCAGCCAGAGGACGGGGAGGGCGGAGAGGATAGAGCAGTACTTC.

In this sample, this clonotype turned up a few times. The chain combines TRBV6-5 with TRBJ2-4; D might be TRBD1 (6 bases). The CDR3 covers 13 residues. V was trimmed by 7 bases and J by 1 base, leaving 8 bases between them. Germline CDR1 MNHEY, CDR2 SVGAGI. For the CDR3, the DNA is TGTGCCAGCATGGGGGCCGCCAAAAACATTCAGTACTTC. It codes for CASMGAAKNIQYF.

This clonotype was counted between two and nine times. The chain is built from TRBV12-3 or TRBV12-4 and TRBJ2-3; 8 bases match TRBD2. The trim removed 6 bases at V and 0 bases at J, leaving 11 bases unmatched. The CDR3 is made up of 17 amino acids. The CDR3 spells CASSRQSGGLSTDTQYF. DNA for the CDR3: TGTGCCAGCAGCCGTCAGAGCGGGGGCCTTAGCACAGATACGCAGTATTTT.

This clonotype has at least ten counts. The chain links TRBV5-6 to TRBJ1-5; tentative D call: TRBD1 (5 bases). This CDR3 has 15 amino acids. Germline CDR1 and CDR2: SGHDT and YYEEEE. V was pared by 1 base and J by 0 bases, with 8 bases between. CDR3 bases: TGTGCCAGCAGCTTGCGGGACCTTAGCAATCAGCCCCAGCATTTT. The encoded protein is CASSLRDLSNQPQHF. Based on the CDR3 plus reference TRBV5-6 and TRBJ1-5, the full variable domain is DAGVTQSPTHLIKTRGQQVTLRCSPKSGHDTVSWYQQALGQGPQFIFQYYEEEERQRGNFPDRFSGHQFPNYSSELNVNALLLGDSALYLCASSLRDLSNQPQHFGDGTRLSIL.

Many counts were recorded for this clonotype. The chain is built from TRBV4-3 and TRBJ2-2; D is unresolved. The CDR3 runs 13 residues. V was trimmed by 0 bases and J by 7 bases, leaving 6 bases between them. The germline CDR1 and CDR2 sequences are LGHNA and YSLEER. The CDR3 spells CASSQDLGGELFF. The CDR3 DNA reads TGCGCCAGCAGCCAAGATCTAGGCGGGGAGCTGTTTTTT.

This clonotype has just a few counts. The CDR3 here is CASSPGGRVYEQYF. Here the CDR3 DNA reads TGTGCCAGCAGTCCCGGGGGTAGGGTCTACGAGCAGTACTTC. The chain is built from TRBV28 and TRBJ2-7; a possible D gene is TRBD2 (6 bases). The CDR3 contains 14 residues. V was trimmed by 5 bases and J by 3 bases, leaving 14 bases between them. Germline V gives CDR1 MDHEN, CDR2 SYDVKM.

CDR3 DNA: TGTGCCAGCAGTTTATCGGCGGGGAACACCGGGGAGCTGTTTTTT. Protein product: CASSLSAGNTGELFF. This sequence joins TRBV28 and TRBJ2-2; tentatively, D is TRBD2 (5 bases). Trimming shortened V by 1 base and J by 1 base, and 7 bases separated the two germline ends. The CDR3 is 15 amino acids. Looked up from germline, CDR1 is MDHEN and CDR2 is SYDVKM.

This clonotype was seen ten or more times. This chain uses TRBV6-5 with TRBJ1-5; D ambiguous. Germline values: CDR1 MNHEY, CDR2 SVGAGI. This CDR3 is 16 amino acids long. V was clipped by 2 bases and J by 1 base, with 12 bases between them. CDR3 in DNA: TGTGCCAGCAGTTACCCCCAGGATCCGAGCAATCAGCCCCAGCATTTT. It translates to CASSYPQDPSNQPQHF.

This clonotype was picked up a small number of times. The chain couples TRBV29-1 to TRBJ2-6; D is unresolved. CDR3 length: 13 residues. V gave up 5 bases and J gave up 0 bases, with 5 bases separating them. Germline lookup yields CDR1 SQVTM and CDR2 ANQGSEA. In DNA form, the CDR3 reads TGCAGCGTTCTTGGCTCTGGGGCCAACGTCCTGACTTTC. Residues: CSVLGSGANVLTF.

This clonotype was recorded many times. This CDR3 reads CASMGGSYGYTF. CDR3 sequence (DNA): TGTGCCAGCATGGGGGGATCCTATGGCTACACCTTC. The gene calls are TRBV27 and TRBJ1-2; D may be TRBD1 (5 bases). CDR3 size: 12 residues. Germline V CDR1 and CDR2: MNHEY, SMNVEV (reference sequence). The V gene lost 7 bases and the J gene lost 4 bases, with 10 bases spanning the gap.

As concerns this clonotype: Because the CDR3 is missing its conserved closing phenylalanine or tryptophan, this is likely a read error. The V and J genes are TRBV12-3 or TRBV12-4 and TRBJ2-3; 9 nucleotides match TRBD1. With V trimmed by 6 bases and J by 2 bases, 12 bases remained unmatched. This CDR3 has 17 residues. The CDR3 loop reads CASRLTTGQGTTDTQYL. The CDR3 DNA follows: TGTGCCAGCAGATTGACCACTGGACAGGGGACCACAGATACGCAGTATCTT.

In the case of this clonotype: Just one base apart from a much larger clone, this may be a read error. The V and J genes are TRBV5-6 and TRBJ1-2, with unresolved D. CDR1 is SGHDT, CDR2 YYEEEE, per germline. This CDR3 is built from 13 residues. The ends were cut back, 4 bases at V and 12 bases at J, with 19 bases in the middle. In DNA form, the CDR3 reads TGTGCCAGCAGCCCTGCTACAGTAGGACGCCACACCTTC. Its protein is CASSPATVGRHTF.

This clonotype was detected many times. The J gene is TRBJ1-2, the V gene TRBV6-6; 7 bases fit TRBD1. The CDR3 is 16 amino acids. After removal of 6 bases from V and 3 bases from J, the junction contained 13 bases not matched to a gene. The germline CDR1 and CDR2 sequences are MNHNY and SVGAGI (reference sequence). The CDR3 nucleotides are TGTGCCAGCAGCCGACGTGGGACAGACCGATACTATGGCTACACCTTC. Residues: CASSRRGTDRYYGYTF.

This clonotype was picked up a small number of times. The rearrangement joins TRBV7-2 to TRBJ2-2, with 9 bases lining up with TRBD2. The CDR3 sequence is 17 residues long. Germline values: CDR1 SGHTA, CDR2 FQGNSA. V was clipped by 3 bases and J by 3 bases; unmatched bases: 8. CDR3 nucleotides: TGTGCCAGCAGCTTTTGGGAGCGGGGGGCTCACACCGGGGAGCTGTTTTTT. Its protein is CASSFWERGAHTGELFF.

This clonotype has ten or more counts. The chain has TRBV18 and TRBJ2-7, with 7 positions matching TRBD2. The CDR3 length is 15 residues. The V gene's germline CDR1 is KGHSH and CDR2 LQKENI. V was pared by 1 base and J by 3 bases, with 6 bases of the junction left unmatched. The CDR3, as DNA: TGTGCCAGCTCACCACGGGAGGGAGAAATCTACGAGCAGTACTTC. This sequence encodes CASSPREGEIYEQYF.

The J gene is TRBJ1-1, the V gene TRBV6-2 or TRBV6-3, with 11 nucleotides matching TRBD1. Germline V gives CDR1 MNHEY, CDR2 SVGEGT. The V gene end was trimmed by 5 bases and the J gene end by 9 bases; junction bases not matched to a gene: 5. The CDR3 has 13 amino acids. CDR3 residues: CASSRTGGAKAFF. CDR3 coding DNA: TGTGCCAGCAGTCGGACAGGGGGCGCAAAAGCTTTCTTT.

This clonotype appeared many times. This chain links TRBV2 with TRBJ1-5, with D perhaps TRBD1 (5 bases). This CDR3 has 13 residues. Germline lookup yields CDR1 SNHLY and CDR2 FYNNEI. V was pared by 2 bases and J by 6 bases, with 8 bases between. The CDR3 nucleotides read TGTGCCAGCAGTGAAACAGGCGGTCAGCCCCAGCATTTT. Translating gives CASSETGGQPQHF.

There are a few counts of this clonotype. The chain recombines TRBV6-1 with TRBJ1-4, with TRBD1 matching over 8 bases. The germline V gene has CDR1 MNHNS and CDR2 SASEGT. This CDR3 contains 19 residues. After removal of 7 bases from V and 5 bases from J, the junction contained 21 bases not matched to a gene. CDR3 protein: CASTIEDPWTGRPNEKLFF. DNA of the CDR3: TGTGCCAGCACCATAGAAGATCCCTGGACAGGGCGGCCAAATGAAAAACTGTTTTTT.